The 10 T cell receptor beta chains listed next were all sequenced from one sample in a study of PD-L1 blockade in urothelial cancer. As to time point: pretreatment peripheral blood. Clones were sequenced by immunoSEQ multiplex PCR, and TCRdb holds only the in-frame ones, with some missing. The table shows more than 85,000 clones, with around 87% occurring only once. This sample comprised PBMCs, obtained around atezolizumab (anti-PD-L1) treatment. These TCRs come from a man in his fifties or sixties with urothelial cancer.

This chain joins TRBV6-1 and TRBJ2-5; D is unresolved. With 3 bases removed from V and 5 bases from J, the gap between germline ends came to 13 bases. Per the germline V gene, CDR1 is MNHNS and CDR2 is SASEGT. CDR3 size: 14 residues. For the CDR3, the DNA is TGTGCCAGCAGTGAGGGCAGCTCGGTGGAGACCCAGTACTTC. Encoded protein: CASSEGSSVETQYF.

This chain joins TRBV6-1 and TRBJ2-3, with D possibly TRBD2 on 5 matching bases. The CDR3 spans 16 residues. Germline CDR1 is MNHNS and CDR2 is SASEGT. V shed 4 bases and J shed 5 bases, with 19 bases lying between them. The chain's CDR3 is CASSVTNPGGKDTQYF. The CDR3 nucleotides are TGTGCCAGCAGTGTGACTAACCCGGGTGGTAAAGATACGCAGTATTTT.

The V call is TRBV15, the J call TRBJ2-5; D is ambiguous. CDR1 LNHNV and CDR2 YYDKDF come from the germline V gene (reference sequence). This CDR3 contains 15 residues. The V and J ends lost 0 bases and 5 bases respectively, with 13 bases between them. The CDR3 DNA is TGTGCCACCAGCAGAGATACGGCGGCCGCCGAGACCCAGTACTTC. This gives the protein CATSRDTAAAETQYF.

The chain recombines TRBV11-2 with TRBJ2-7; maybe TRBD2 (5 bases). The CDR3 consists of 13 residues. V lost 5 bases and J lost 6, with 14 bases in between. Germline lookup yields CDR1 SGHAT and CDR2 FQNNGV. This CDR3 reads CASSPGRRVEQYF. The CDR3 nucleotides are TGTGCCAGCAGCCCCGGCAGGCGGGTCGAGCAGTACTTC. Complete variable domain (other parts from reference TRBV11-2 and TRBJ2-7): EAGVAQSPRYKIIEKRQSVAFWCNPISGHATLYWYQQILGQGPKLLIQFQNNGVVDDSQLPKDRFSAERLKGVDSTLKIQPAKLEDSAVYLCASSPGRRVEQYFGPGTRLTVT.

The genes are TRBV9 and TRBJ1-2; D is perhaps TRBD1 (6 bases). Germline-derived CDR1 and CDR2 are SGDLS and YYNGEE. Trimming shortened V by 4 bases and J by 2 bases, and 18 bases separated the two germline ends. This CDR3 is 16 amino acids long. The CDR3 sequence: CASSLFLDSENYGYTF. CDR3 DNA: TGTGCCAGCAGCCTCTTTTTGGACAGCGAAAACTATGGCTACACCTTC.

This clone was detected once. This chain uses TRBV4-2 with TRBJ2-1, with TRBD2 matching 10 bases. The CDR3 is made up of 15 amino acids. Germline lookup yields CDR1 LGHNA and CDR2 YNFKEQ. With 0 bases clipped from V and 9 bases from J, the junction kept 5 bases outside the gene matches. CDR3 in amino acids: CASSQDSSGSSEQFF. The CDR3 region has the DNA TGTGCCAGCAGCCAAGACTCTAGCGGGAGTAGTGAGCAGTTCTTC.

The rearrangement uses TRBV18 and TRBJ2-7; D is uncertain. The CDR3 contains 16 residues. CDR1 and CDR2 from the germline V gene are KGHSH and LQKENI. V shed 4 bases and J shed 0 bases, with 16 bases lying between them. The CDR3 bases are TGTGCCAGCTCACGCAAGCCGGGTGCGAGCTCCTACGAGCAGTACTTC. Protein sequence: CASSRKPGASSYEQYF.

V and J are TRBV29-1 and TRBJ2-7, with 7 positions matching TRBD2. This CDR3 has 13 residues. Germline V gene sequence: CDR1 SQVTM, CDR2 ANQGSEA. Trimming removed 1 base from V and 9 bases from J; junction bases left unmatched: 9. The CDR3 nucleotides are TGCAGCGTTGAAGTCCTAAGAGGGGAGGGGCAGTACTTC. It translates to CSVEVLRGEGQYF.

The chain links TRBV9 to TRBJ2-3; 11 nucleotides align to TRBD2. Germline CDR1 SGDLS, CDR2 YYNGEE. CDR3 length: 17 residues. J was trimmed by 9 bases and V by 3 bases; bases with no gene match: 15. The CDR3 DNA follows: TGTGCCAGCAGCGCGACTAGCGGGGCGGGGGCCCCCGAGACGCAGTATTTT. It specifies CASSATSGAGAPETQYF.

The DNA for the CDR3 is TGTGCCAGCAGCTTAGACGGGGGACCCTACAATGAGCAGTTCTTC. This translates into CASSLDGGPYNEQFF. The rearrangement links TRBV7-6 to TRBJ2-1; D perhaps matches TRBD2 (6 bases). Trimming stripped 1 base from V and 2 bases from J, with 9 bases between. Germline V CDR1 and CDR2: SGHVS, FNYEAQ. CDR3 length equals 15 residues.